The entry below describes one T cell receptor (beta chain). Its matching antigen is unknown. Some clones are missing from TCRdb's copy, which holds only in-frame ones; the method was immunoSEQ multiplex PCR. In the table there are about 83,000 clones, 91% of which are singletons. CDR1 and CDR2 (germline): MNHEY, SMNVEV (reference sequence). This CDR3 is built from 14 residues. Trimming removed 6 bases from V and 4 bases from J; junction bases left unmatched: 6. The record originates from a study of OX40 agonist ivuxolimab in advanced cancers. Findings and limits, study-wide: At 0.1 to 3.0 mg/kg and by week 6, CD4+ and CD8+ T cells in the blood had expanded clonally.

The source of this sequence is an adult with an advanced solid tumor such as melanoma, head and neck, liver or kidney cancer. This material consisted of CD4+ or CD8+ T cells sorted from blood, taken in a trial of the OX40 agonist ivuxolimab. This chain links TRBV27 with TRBJ1-2, with TRBD1 identical over 9 bases. CDR3 DNA: TGTGCCAGCAGCTTCACAGGGGGCGCCTATGGCTACACCTTC. Translating it yields CASSFTGGAYGYTF.